Listed here are 30 T cell receptor beta chains from one sample, sequenced in a study of cytomegalovirus exposure and HLA in healthy donors. The primer mix had 60 Vbeta and 13 Jbeta primers. Clones were sequenced by immunoSEQ multiplex PCR, and TCRdb holds only the in-frame ones, with some missing. The sample records around 130,000 clones, about 80% being singletons. The sequenced sample was PBMCs. Receptor source: a man in his thirties or forties in good health and CMV-seronegative.

The chain joins TRBV5-1 to TRBJ2-7, with 9 bases aligning to TRBD1. V gave up 4 bases and J gave up 2 bases; unmatched junction bases: 4. CDR1 is SGHRS, CDR2 YFSETQ, per germline. The CDR3 runs to 14 residues. The chain's CDR3 is CASSLGDRAYEQYF. The CDR3 DNA reads as TGCGCCAGCAGCCTAGGGGACAGGGCCTACGAGCAGTACTTC.

The V gene is TRBV19, the J gene TRBJ1-5; possible D gene TRBD1, 6 bases. V lost 4 bases, J lost 0 bases, and 19 bases lay in between. From germline, CDR1 is LNHDA and CDR2 SQIVND (reference sequence). This CDR3 spans 18 amino acids. The CDR3 DNA follows: TGTGCCAGTAGTAACCGGGACATACTGGCGTATAGCAATCAGCCCCAGCATTTT. Its translation: CASSNRDILAYSNQPQHF.

The V and J genes are TRBV7-9 and TRBJ2-5, with D perhaps matching TRBD2 (7 bases). Germline V gene sequence: CDR1 SEHNR, CDR2 FQNEAQ (reference sequence). This CDR3 is 15 amino acids long. V dropped 5 bases and J dropped 2 bases, with 15 bases sitting between them. DNA for the CDR3: TGTGCCAGCAGCACCCTAGGGGGGGGGCAAGAGACCCAGTACTTC. This sequence encodes CASSTLGGGQETQYF. The whole variable domain, filled in from reference TRBV7-9 and TRBJ2-5, reads DTGVSQNPRHKITKRGQNVTFRCDPISEHNRLYWYRQTLGQGPEFLTYFQNEAQLEKSRLLSDRFSAERPKGSFSTLEIQRTEQGDSAMYLCASSTLGGGQETQYFGPGTRLLVL.

This clone was counted a single time. The gene calls are TRBV4-3 and TRBJ2-2; TRBD1 is a possible D gene (5 bases). Trimming shortened V by 0 bases and J by 5 bases, and 10 bases separated the two germline ends. The CDR3 consists of 15 residues. The germline gives CDR1 LGHNA, CDR2 YSLEER. CDR3 nucleotides: TGCGCCAGCAGCCAAGAAGACAGCGAAACCGGGGAGCTGTTTTTT. Amino acid sequence: CASSQEDSETGELFF.

The CDR3 spells CASSLFWRGAAPNEQFF. As DNA, the CDR3 is TGTGCCAGCAGCTTGTTCTGGCGGGGGGCGGCCCCCAATGAGCAGTTCTTC. The V call is TRBV5-6, the J call TRBJ2-1; 8 bases fit TRBD2. V lost 1 base to trimming and J lost 6 bases; unmatched junction nucleotides: 12. Germline assignment: CDR1 SGHDT and CDR2 YYEEEE. The CDR3 has 17 residues.

Points on this clone: At one end the junction does not follow the germline gene, possibly because of a read error. This chain uses TRBV19 with TRBJ1-5; TRBD1 aligns across 11 bases. CDR1 LNHDA and CDR2 SQIVND come from the germline V gene (reference sequence). The CDR3 is made up of 18 amino acids. This CDR3 is CASSGRTGGSGFNQPQNF. DNA for the CDR3: TGTGCCAGTAGTGGGAGGACAGGGGGCTCCGGTTTTAATCAGCCCCAGAATTTT.

The V and J genes are TRBV5-1 and TRBJ2-7, with D uncertain. V was cut by 2 bases and J by 4 bases, with 10 bases left in between. The length of the CDR3 is 13 residues. Germline CDR1 and CDR2: SGHRS and YFSETQ. The CDR3 coding sequence is TGCGCCAGCAGCTTTCTTACCGGGTACGAGCAGTACTTC. It encodes CASSFLTGYEQYF.

In this sample, this clone turned up many times. The genes are TRBV18 and TRBJ2-2, with D perhaps matching TRBD1 (6 bases). The length of the CDR3 is 14 residues. Trimming pared 5 bases from V and 3 bases from J, leaving 10 bases between. Germline CDR1 and CDR2: KGHSH and LQKENI. CDR3 coding DNA: TGTGCCAGCTCAGTAGGACAGCACACCGGGGAGCTGTTTTTT. It codes for CASSVGQHTGELFF.

This clone was seen only a few times. The rearrangement joins TRBV4-1 to TRBJ2-1; 10 bases fit TRBD2. V lost 1 base and J lost 6; bases outside the gene matches: 9. Germline V lookup: CDR1 MGHRA, CDR2 YSYEKL. This CDR3 comprises 17 residues. Written as DNA, the CDR3 is TGCGCCAGCAGCCAAGCTTCCCGGACTAGCGGATCCAATGAGCAGTTCTTC. Residues: CASSQASRTSGSNEQFF.

V is TRBV7-8 and J is TRBJ2-1, with 10 bases that match TRBD1. Trimming at V came to 5 bases and at J to 6 bases, leaving 10 bases not matched to a gene. Germline assignment: CDR1 SGHVS and CDR2 FQNEAQ. CDR3 size: 16 residues. The CDR3 DNA reads TGTGCCAGCAGCCAAGTCGGGACAGGGGCCTCCAATGAGCAGTTCTTC. Translating it yields CASSQVGTGASNEQFF.

The chain has TRBV27 and TRBJ1-2; 7 bases map to TRBD1. There are 14 residues in the CDR3. Germline assignment: CDR1 MNHEY and CDR2 SMNVEV (reference sequence). Trimming took 6 bases from V and 3 from J; bases not matched to a gene: 7. For the CDR3, the DNA is TGTGCCAGCAGCGCGGGACAGAGATACTATGGCTACACCTTC. It codes for CASSAGQRYYGYTF.

This chain connects TRBV2 to TRBJ1-5; D gene ambiguous. This CDR3 is 12 amino acids long. V lost 5 bases to trimming and J lost 3 bases, with 5 bases between them. CDR1 is SNHLY, CDR2 FYNNEI, per germline. The CDR3 coding sequence is TGTGCCAGCAGTTTAGACAATCAGCCCCAGCATTTT. It specifies CASSLDNQPQHF.

The chain links TRBV29-1 to TRBJ2-7; TRBD2 matches 11 bases. V lost 7 bases and J lost 0; bases outside the gene matches: 5. The germline V gene has CDR1 SQVTM and CDR2 ANQGSEA. This CDR3 contains 14 residues. The CDR3 nucleotides are TGCAGCGCAAGACTAGCGGGGACCTCCTACGAGCAGTACTTC. Protein product: CSARLAGTSYEQYF.

CDR3 sequence (DNA): TGTGCCAGCAGCTTGGTTCCCGGAGTGGCTTTCTTT. This gives the protein CASSLVPGVAFF. V and J are TRBV5-4 and TRBJ1-1; D ambiguous. Between the trimmed V and J ends, which lost 0 bases and 11 bases, there was a span of 11 bases. CDR1 is SGHNT and CDR2 is YYREEE in the germline V gene (reference sequence). This CDR3 comprises 12 residues.

V and J are TRBV11-3 and TRBJ2-2; 8 nucleotides align to TRBD2. Per the germline V gene, CDR1 is SGHNT and CDR2 is YENEEA. J was trimmed by 6 bases and V by 5 bases; bases with no gene match: 11. The CDR3 runs to 16 residues. The CDR3 nucleotides are TGTGCCAGCAGCGTCCGTCTAGCGGGTCAGGCCGGGGAGCTGTTTTTT. Its protein is CASSVRLAGQAGELFF.

The chain recombines TRBV2 with TRBJ2-7; 12 nucleotides match TRBD2. Germline loops: CDR1 SNHLY, CDR2 FYNNEI. The junction had 11 bases not matched to a gene; V was cut back by 7 bases and J by 4 bases. The CDR3 loop spans 16 amino acids. CDR3 nucleotides: TGTGCCAGCAAAGAATCTCTAGCGGGAGGGCCTTACGAGCAGTACTTC. Protein: CASKESLAGGPYEQYF.

The CDR3 sequence: CASSLAGGLYNEQFF. DNA of the CDR3: TGTGCCAGCAGTCTAGCGGGAGGGTTATACAATGAGCAGTTCTTC. The rearrangement links TRBV27 to TRBJ2-1; 12 bases match TRBD2. V lost 5 bases, J lost 4 bases, and 3 bases stayed unmatched. Per the germline V gene, CDR1 is MNHEY and CDR2 is SMNVEV (reference sequence). This CDR3 comprises 15 residues.

The genes are TRBV27 and TRBJ2-3, with 7 bases fitting TRBD1. Germline V gives CDR1 MNHEY, CDR2 SMNVEV (reference sequence). The ends lost 4 bases at V and 2 bases at J; junction bases unmatched: 3. This CDR3 has 14 residues. CDR3: CASSSGQYTDTQYF. The CDR3 nucleotides are TGTGCCAGCAGTTCGGGACAGTACACAGATACGCAGTATTTT.

This clone was counted between two and nine times. The chain recombines TRBV6-5 with TRBJ2-7, with D perhaps matching TRBD1 (6 bases). Trimming stripped 3 bases from V and 5 bases from J, with 14 bases between. This CDR3 has 14 amino acids. Germline V lookup: CDR1 MNHEY, CDR2 SVGAGI. The CDR3 coding sequence is TGTGCCAGCAGTTATCTGGGGCAGGGGCACGAGCAGTACTTC. It codes for CASSYLGQGHEQYF.

The CDR3 loop is CSVHRGDIRNTEAFF. In DNA, the CDR3 is TGCAGCGTTCATCGGGGGGATATCAGAAACACTGAAGCTTTCTTT. The chain is built from TRBV29-1 and TRBJ1-1; D possibly corresponds to TRBD1 (5 bases). The V end lost 5 bases, the J end lost 2 bases, and 18 bases lay between the germline ends. The CDR3 is 15 residues long. CDR1 SQVTM and CDR2 ANQGSEA come from the germline V gene.

The V gene is TRBV28, the J gene TRBJ2-1; D might be TRBD1 (6 bases). Between the trimmed V and J ends, which lost 4 bases and 8 bases, there was a span of 24 bases. This CDR3 region has 17 residues. CDR1 and CDR2 from the germline V gene are MDHEN and SYDVKM. CDR3 loop: CASSYKPTWGREDEQFF. CDR3 coding DNA: TGTGCCAGCAGTTACAAACCGACATGGGGGCGTGAGGATGAGCAGTTCTTC.

With regard to this clone: One junction end disagrees with the germline gene, perhaps due to a read error. This chain links TRBV9 with TRBJ2-7; TRBD2 agrees at 7 bases. This CDR3 is 13 amino acids long. CDR1 is SGDLS and CDR2 is YYNGEE in the germline V gene. The CDR3 region is CASSVSSGNEPYF. CDR3 DNA sequence: TGTGCCAGCAGCGTCTCTAGCGGAAACGAGCCGTACTTC.

The rearrangement joins TRBV28 to TRBJ1-1; TRBD1 might be the D (5 bases). Germline V gene data show CDR1 as MDHEN and CDR2 as SYDVKM. The V gene lost 3 bases and the J gene lost 5 bases, with 13 bases spanning the gap. This CDR3 contains 14 residues. In nucleotides, the CDR3 is TGTGCCAGCAGTTTTAGGGGTGCGCTGACTGAAGCTTTCTTT. Encoded protein: CASSFRGALTEAFF.

The rearrangement uses TRBV11-2 and TRBJ2-1; TRBD2 matches 9 bases. The CDR3 loop spans 16 amino acids. V trimming: 0 bases; J trimming: 10 bases; junction bases outside the gene matches: 10. CDR1 and CDR2 (germline): SGHAT, FQNNGV. This chain's CDR3 is CASSLDIDLAGKEQFF. The CDR3 coding sequence is TGTGCCAGCAGCTTAGATATAGACCTAGCGGGAAAAGAGCAGTTCTTC.

The J gene is TRBJ1-1, the V gene TRBV6-5; D might be TRBD1 (5 bases). Looked up from germline, CDR1 is MNHEY and CDR2 is SVGAGI. This CDR3 is built from 14 residues. Trimming cost V 5 bases and J 4 bases, with 14 bases left between them. CDR3: CASSPRRVGTEAFF. CDR3 bases: TGTGCCAGCAGTCCGCGCAGGGTTGGCACTGAAGCTTTCTTT.

V gene TRBV19 combines with J gene TRBJ1-2, with D perhaps matching TRBD1 (6 bases). The CDR3 extends over 15 amino acids. Trimming left V 3 bases short and J 2 bases short, with 13 bases between. Per germline, CDR1 LNHDA and CDR2 SQIVND (reference sequence). DNA of the CDR3: TGTGCCAGTAGTATTGCAGGGGATATGAACTATGGCTACACCTTC. Its translation is CASSIAGDMNYGYTF.

The genes are TRBV18 and TRBJ1-1; D remains ambiguous. The germline V and J ends were trimmed by 0 bases and 2 bases, with 7 bases remaining between them. Germline V CDR1 and CDR2: KGHSH, LQKENI. This CDR3 has 14 residues. CDR3 sequence: CASSPPSTNTEAFF. In nucleotides, the CDR3 is TGTGCCAGCTCACCACCGTCGACTAACACTGAAGCTTTCTTT.

V is TRBV12-5 and J is TRBJ1-5; D possibly corresponds to TRBD1 (6 bases). The V gene lost 3 bases and the J gene lost 3 bases, with 9 bases spanning the gap. This CDR3 comprises 14 residues. From germline, CDR1 is LGHNT and CDR2 FRNRAP. DNA for the CDR3: TGTGCTAGTGGTTTATGGGACATCAATCAGCCCCAGCATTTT. Protein: CASGLWDINQPQHF.

The chain is built from TRBV19 and TRBJ2-4; D unclear. Germline CDR1 LNHDA, CDR2 SQIVND (reference sequence). The CDR3 runs to 14 residues. The V gene lost 7 bases and the J gene lost 6 bases, with 16 bases spanning the gap. The CDR3 here is CASTQSSSGNIQYF. The CDR3 nucleotides are TGTGCCAGTACCCAGTCTAGTTCCGGAAACATTCAGTACTTC.

This chain connects TRBV5-5 to TRBJ2-2, with D possibly matching TRBD1 (6 bases). This CDR3 is 15 amino acids long. Germline lookup yields CDR1 SGHKS and CDR2 YYEKEE (reference sequence). Trimming removed 4 bases from V and 1 base from J, with 11 bases in between. The CDR3 region is CASSPGTLNTGELFF. The DNA of the CDR3 is TGTGCCAGCAGCCCCGGGACACTGAACACCGGGGAGCTGTTTTTT. Filled out from reference TRBV5-5 and TRBJ2-2, the complete variable domain reads DAGVTQSPTHLIKTRGQQVTLRCSPISGHKSVSWYQQVLGQGPQFIFQYYEKEERGRGNFPDRFSARQFPNYSSELNVNALLLGDSALYLCASSPGTLNTGELFFGEGSRLTVL.